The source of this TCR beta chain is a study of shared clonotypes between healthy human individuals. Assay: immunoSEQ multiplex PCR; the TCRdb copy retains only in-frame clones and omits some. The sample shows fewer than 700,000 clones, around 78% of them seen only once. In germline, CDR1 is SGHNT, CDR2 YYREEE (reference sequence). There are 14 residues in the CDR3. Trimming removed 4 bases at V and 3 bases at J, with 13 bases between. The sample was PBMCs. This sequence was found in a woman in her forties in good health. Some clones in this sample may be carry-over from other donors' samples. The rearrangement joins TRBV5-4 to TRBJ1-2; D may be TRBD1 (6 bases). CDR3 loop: CASSPIQGDYGYTF. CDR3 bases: TGTGCCAGCAGCCCCATACAGGGTGACTATGGCTACACCTTC.